This TCR beta chain appears in the sequencing data of a study of blood T cell repertoires in COVID-19. Study-wide background: Collection of acute and convalescent COVID-19 samples took place in the United States, Italy and Spain.

The CDR3 sequence is 12 residues long. The V end lost 4 bases, the J end lost 5 bases, and 8 bases lay between the germline ends. The germline CDR1 and CDR2 sequences are MNHEY and SVGEGT. This table comes from immunoSEQ multiplex PCR, and its TCRdb copy is limited to in-frame clones, with some not included. Here the sample spans 55,000 to 75,000 clones, 85% to 90% being singletons. The J gene is TRBJ2-5, the V gene TRBV6-2 or TRBV6-3, with D uncertain. Sequenced sample: peripheral blood. The sequence was obtained from a human donor with active COVID-19. The donor label of this sample is uncertain. As DNA, the CDR3 is TGTGCCAGCAGTTTTGTTTCGGAGACCCAGTACTTC. Protein product: CASSFVSETQYF.